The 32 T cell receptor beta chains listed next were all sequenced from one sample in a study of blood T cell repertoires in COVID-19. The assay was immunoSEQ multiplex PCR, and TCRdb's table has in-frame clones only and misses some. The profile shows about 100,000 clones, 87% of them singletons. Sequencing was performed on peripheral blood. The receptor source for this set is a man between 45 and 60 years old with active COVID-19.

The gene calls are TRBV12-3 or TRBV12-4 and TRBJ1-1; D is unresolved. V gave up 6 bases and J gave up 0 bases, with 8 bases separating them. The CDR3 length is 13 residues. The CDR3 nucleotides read TGTGCCAGCAGCGCACAGATGAACACTGAAGCTTTCTTT. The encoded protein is CASSAQMNTEAFF.

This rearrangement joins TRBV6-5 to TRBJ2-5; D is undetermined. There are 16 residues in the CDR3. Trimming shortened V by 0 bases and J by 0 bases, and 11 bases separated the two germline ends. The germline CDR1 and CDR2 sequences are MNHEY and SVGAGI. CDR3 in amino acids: CASSYSPYRDQETQYF. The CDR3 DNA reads TGTGCCAGCAGTTACTCCCCCTACCGTGACCAAGAGACCCAGTACTTC.

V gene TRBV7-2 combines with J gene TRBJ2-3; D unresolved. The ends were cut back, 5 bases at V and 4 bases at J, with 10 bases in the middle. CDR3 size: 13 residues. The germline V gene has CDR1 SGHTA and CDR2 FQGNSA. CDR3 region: CASSLIVSDTQYF. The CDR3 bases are TGTGCCAGCAGCCTCATAGTTTCAGATACGCAGTATTTT.

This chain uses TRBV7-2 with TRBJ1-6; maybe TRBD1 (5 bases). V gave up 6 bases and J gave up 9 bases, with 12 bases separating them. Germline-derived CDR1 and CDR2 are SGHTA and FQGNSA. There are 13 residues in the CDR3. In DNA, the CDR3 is TGTGCCAGCAGAGGCCAGGGAAGTTCACCCCTCCACTTT. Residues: CASRGQGSSPLHF.

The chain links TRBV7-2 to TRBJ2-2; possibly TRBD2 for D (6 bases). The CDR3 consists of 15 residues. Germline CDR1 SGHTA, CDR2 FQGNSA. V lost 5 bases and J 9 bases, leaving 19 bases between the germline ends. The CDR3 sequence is CASSPGGLGGRELFF. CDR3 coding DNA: TGTGCCAGCAGCCCGGGCGGCCTGGGCGGGAGGGAGCTGTTTTTT.

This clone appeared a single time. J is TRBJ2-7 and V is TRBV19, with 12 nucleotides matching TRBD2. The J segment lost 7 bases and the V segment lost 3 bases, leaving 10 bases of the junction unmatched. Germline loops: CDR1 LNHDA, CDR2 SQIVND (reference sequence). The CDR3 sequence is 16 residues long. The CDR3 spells CASSIRLAGGDKEQYF. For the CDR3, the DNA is TGTGCCAGTAGTATTCGGCTAGCGGGGGGGGACAAGGAGCAGTACTTC.

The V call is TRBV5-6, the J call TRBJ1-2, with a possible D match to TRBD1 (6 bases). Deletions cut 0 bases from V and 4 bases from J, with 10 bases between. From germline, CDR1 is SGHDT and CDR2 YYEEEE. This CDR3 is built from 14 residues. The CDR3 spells CASSLEGDFYGYTF. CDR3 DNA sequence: TGTGCCAGCAGCTTGGAGGGGGATTTCTATGGCTACACCTTC.

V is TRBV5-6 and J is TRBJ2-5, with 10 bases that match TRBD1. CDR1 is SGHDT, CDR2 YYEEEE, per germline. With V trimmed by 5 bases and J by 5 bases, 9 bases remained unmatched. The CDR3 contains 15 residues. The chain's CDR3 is CASSLPGQGSETQYF. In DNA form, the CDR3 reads TGTGCCAGCAGTTTACCGGGACAGGGGTCCGAGACCCAGTACTTC.

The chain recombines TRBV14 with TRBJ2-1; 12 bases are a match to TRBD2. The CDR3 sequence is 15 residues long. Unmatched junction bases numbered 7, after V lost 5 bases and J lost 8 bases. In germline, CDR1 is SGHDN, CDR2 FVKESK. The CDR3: CASSFLAGGPYEQFF. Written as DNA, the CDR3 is TGTGCCAGCAGCTTTCTAGCGGGGGGGCCCTATGAGCAGTTCTTC.

The CDR3 is CASSSGLAGGTYEQYF. CDR3 nucleotides: TGTGCCAGCAGCTCCGGACTAGCGGGGGGCACCTACGAGCAGTACTTC. The chain employs TRBV7-9 and TRBJ2-7; TRBD2 agrees at 14 bases. Per germline, CDR1 SEHNR and CDR2 FQNEAQ (reference sequence). V lost 4 bases, J lost 2 bases, and 4 bases stayed unmatched. This CDR3 comprises 16 residues.

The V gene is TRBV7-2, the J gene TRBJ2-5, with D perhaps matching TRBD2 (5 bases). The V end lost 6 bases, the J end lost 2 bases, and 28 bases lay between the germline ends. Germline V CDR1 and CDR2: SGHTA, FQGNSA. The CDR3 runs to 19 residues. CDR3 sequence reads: CASSILYGGLTGIQETQYF. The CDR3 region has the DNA TGTGCCAGCAGTATCCTTTACGGCGGGTTAACGGGGATTCAAGAGACCCAGTACTTC.

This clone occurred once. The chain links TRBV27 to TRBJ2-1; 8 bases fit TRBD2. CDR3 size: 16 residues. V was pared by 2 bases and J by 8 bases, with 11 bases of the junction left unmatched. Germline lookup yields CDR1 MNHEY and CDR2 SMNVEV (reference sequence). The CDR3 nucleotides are TGTGCCAGCAGTTTAGATCGACTAGCGCGCGGGGATGAGCAGTTCTTC. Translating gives CASSLDRLARGDEQFF.

The CDR3 DNA follows: TGTGCCAGCAGTTATACCAGGGACAATCAGCCCCAGCATTTT. It codes for CASSYTRDNQPQHF. The J gene is TRBJ1-5, the V gene TRBV6-5; tentatively, D is TRBD1 (5 bases). Germline V gene data show CDR1 as MNHEY and CDR2 as SVGAGI. CDR3 size: 14 residues. Trimming took off 3 bases at V and 3 bases at J, with 9 bases between the two ends.

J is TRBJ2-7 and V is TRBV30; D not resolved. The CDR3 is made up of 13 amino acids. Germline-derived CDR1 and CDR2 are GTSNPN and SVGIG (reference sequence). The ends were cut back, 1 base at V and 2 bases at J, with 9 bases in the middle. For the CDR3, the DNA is TGTGCCTGGAGTGGATTAGTGGCCTACGAGCAGTACTTC. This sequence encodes CAWSGLVAYEQYF.

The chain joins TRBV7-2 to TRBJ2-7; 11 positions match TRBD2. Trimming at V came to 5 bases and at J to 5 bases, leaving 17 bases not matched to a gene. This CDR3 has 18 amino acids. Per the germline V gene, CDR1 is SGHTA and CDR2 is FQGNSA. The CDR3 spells CASSSIPPASGGRNEQYF. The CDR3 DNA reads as TGTGCCAGCAGCAGCATTCCCCCGGCTAGCGGGGGGAGGAACGAGCAGTACTTC.

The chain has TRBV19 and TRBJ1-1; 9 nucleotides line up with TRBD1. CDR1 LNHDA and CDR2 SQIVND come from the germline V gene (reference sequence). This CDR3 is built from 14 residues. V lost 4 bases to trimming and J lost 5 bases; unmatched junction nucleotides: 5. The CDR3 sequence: CASSTTGGGTEAFF. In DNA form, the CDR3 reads TGTGCCAGTAGTACGACAGGGGGAGGAACTGAAGCTTTCTTT.

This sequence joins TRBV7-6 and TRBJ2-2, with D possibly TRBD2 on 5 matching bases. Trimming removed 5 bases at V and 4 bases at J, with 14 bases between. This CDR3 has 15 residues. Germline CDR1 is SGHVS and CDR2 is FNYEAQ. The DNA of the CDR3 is TGTGCCAGCAGCCTGGGGTCAGGAGGCACCGGGGAGCTGTTTTTT. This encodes CASSLGSGGTGELFF.

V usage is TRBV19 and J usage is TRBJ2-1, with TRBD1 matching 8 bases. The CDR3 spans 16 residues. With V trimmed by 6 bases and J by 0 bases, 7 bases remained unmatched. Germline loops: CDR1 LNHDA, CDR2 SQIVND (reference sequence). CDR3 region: CASSKPGTGSYNEQFF. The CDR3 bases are TGTGCCAGTAGCAAGCCCGGGACAGGCTCCTACAATGAGCAGTTCTTC.

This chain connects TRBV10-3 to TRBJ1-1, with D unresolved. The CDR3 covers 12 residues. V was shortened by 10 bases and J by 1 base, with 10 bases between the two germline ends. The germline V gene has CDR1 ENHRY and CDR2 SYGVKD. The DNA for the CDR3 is TGTGCCACCCTTAACAGGAACACTGAAGCTTTCTTT. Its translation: CATLNRNTEAFF.

The DNA for the CDR3 is TGTGCCTGGAGTGTACATGGACAGGGGGTGTACGAGCAGTACTTC. This translates into CAWSVHGQGVYEQYF. The chain recombines TRBV30 with TRBJ2-7, with 10 bases aligning to TRBD1. Germline lookup yields CDR1 GTSNPN and CDR2 SVGIG (reference sequence). Trimming cost V 0 bases and J 4 bases; bases outside gene matches: 6. This CDR3 comprises 15 residues.

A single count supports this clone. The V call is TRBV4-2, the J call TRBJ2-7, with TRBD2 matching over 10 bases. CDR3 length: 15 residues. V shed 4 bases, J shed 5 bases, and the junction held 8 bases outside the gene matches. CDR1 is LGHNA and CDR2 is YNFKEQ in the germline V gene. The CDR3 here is CASSLFSGGADEQYF. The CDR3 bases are TGTGCCAGCAGCCTTTTCAGCGGGGGGGCCGACGAGCAGTACTTC.

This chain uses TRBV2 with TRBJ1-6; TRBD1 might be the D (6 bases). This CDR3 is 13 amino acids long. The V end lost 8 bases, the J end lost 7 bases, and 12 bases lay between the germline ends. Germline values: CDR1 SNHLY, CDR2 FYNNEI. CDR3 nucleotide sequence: TGTGCCAGCTTCGCGGACAGAAATTCACCCCTCCACTTT. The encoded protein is CASFADRNSPLHF.

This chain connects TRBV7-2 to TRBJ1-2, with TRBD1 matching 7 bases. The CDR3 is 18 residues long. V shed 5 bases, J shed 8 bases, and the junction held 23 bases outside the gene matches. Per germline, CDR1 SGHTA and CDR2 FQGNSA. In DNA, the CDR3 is TGTGCCAGCAGCACCCGACTCCCGACAGGGCCTCAAGGGGGGGGCTACACCTTC. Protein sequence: CASSTRLPTGPQGGGYTF. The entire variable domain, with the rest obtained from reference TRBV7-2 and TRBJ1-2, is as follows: GAGVSQSPSNKVTEKGKDVELRCDPISGHTALYWYRQSLGQGLEFLIYFQGNSAPDKSGLPSDRFSAERTGGSVSTLTIQRTQQEDSAVYLCASSTRLPTGPQGGGYTFGSGTRLTVV.

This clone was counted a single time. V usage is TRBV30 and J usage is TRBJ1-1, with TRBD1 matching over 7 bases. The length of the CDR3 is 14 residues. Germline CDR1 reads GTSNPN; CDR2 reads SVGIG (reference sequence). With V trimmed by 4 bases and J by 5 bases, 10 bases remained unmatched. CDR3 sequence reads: CAWTRDSGRTEAFF. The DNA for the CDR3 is TGTGCCTGGACCCGGGACAGCGGACGAACTGAAGCTTTCTTT.

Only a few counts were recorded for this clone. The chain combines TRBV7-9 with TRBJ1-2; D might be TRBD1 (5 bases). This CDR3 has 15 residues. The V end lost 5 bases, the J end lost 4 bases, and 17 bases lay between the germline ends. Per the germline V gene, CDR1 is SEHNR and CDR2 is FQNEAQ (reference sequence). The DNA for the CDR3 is TGTGCCAGCAGCGTAGTTATGGGGGGTGGCTATGGCTACACCTTC. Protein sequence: CASSVVMGGGYGYTF.

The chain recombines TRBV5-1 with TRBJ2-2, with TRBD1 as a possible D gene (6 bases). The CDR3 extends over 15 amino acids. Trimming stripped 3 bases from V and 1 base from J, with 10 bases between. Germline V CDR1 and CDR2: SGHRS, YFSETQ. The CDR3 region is CASSSDSQNTGELFF. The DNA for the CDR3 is TGCGCCAGCAGCTCGGACAGTCAGAACACCGGGGAGCTGTTTTTT.

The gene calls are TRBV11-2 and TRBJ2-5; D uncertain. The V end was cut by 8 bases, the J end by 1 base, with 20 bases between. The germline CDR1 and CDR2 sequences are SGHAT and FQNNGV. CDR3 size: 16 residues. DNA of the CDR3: TGTGCCAGCTCAGCTTCTTGGTTCGTAGCCCAAGAGACCCAGTACTTC. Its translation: CASSASWFVAQETQYF.

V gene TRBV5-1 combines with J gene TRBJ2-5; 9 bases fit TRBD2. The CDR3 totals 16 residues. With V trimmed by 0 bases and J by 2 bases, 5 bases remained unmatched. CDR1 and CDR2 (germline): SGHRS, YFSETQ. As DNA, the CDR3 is TGCGCCAGCAGCTTGGTAGGGCTAGCGGGGCAAGAGACCCAGTACTTC. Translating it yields CASSLVGLAGQETQYF.

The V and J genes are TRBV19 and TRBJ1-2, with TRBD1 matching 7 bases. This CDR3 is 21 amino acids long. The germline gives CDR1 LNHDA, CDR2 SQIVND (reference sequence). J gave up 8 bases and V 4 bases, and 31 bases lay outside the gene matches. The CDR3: CASSRQGFSNQPLSATGGYTF. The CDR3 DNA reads TGTGCCAGTAGTAGACAGGGATTTTCAAACCAACCCCTTAGCGCTACGGGGGGCTACACCTTC.

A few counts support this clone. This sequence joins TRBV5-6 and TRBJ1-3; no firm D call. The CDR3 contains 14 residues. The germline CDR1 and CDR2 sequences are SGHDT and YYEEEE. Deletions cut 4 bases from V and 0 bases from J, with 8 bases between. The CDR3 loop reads CASSVVDSGNTIYF. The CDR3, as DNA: TGTGCCAGCAGCGTAGTAGACTCTGGAAACACCATATATTTT.

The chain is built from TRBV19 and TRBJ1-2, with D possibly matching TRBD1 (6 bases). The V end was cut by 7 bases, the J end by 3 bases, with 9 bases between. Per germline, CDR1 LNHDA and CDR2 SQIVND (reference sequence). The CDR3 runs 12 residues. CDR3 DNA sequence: TGTGCCAGTATAGGACAGTACTATGGCTACACCTTC. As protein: CASIGQYYGYTF.

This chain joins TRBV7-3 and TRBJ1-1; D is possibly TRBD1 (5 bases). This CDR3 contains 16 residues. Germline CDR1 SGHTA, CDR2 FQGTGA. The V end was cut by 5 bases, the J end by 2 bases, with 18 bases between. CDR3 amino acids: CASSPRSGKGNTEAFF. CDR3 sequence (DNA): TGTGCCAGCAGCCCTCGTTCAGGGAAGGGAAACACTGAAGCTTTCTTT.